What follows are 22 T cell receptor beta chains derived from one specimen sequenced in a study of identical twins. TCRdb redid the calling of the 5' RACE reads with MiXCR, one entry per CDR3 protein. Among under 500,000 distinct CDR3 sequences listed, roughly 13% were seen once. This sample also belongs to another study, concerning yellow fever vaccine responses in identical twins.

The specimen sequenced was CD4+ T cells sorted from blood. Every receptor here comes from a woman younger than 35 in good health.

Only a few counts were recorded for this clonotype. The J gene is TRBJ2-7, the V gene TRBV20-1, with TRBD1 as a possible D gene (5 bases). The CDR3 has 16 amino acids. Looked up from germline, CDR1 is DFQATT and CDR2 is SNEGSKA (reference sequence). V was trimmed by 5 bases and J by 0 bases, leaving 20 bases between them. For the CDR3, the DNA is TGCAGTGCTGTTACCGTGGTCGGCGACAGCTCCTACGAGCAGTACTTC. Its translation is CSAVTVVGDSSYEQYF.

This clonotype was recorded a few times. CDR3 sequence reads: CAISEYGADTDTQYF. CDR3 coding DNA: TGTGCCATCAGTGAATACGGGGCGGACACAGATACGCAGTATTTT. This chain joins TRBV10-3 and TRBJ2-3; perhaps D is TRBD1 or TRBD2 (5 bases each). CDR1 and CDR2 from the germline V gene are ENHRY and SYGVKD. V was shortened by 3 bases and J by 2 bases, with 12 bases between the two germline ends. The CDR3 loop spans 15 amino acids.

The rearrangement joins TRBV2 to TRBJ2-1; a possible D gene is TRBD2 (5 bases). Germline values: CDR1 SNHLY, CDR2 FYNNEI. The germline V and J ends were trimmed by 7 bases and 11 bases, with 9 bases remaining between them. This CDR3 comprises 10 residues. The CDR3 region has the DNA TGTGCCAGCAACCGGGAACAGCAGTTCTTC. Translating it yields CASNREQQFF.

Many counts were recorded for this clonotype. This chain joins TRBV12-3 or TRBV12-4 and TRBJ1-1; 10 nucleotides match TRBD1. The CDR3 has 13 residues. V gave up 2 bases and J gave up 8 bases; unmatched junction bases: 2. CDR3 residues: CASSLLDRGEAFF. The CDR3 nucleotides are TGTGCCAGCAGTTTACTGGACAGGGGGGAAGCTTTCTTT.

This clonotype was found a few times. This chain connects TRBV20-1 to TRBJ2-7; perhaps TRBD1 as D (5 bases). Trimming took off 0 bases at V and 2 bases at J, with 20 bases between the two ends. The germline CDR1 and CDR2 sequences are DFQATT and SNEGSKA (reference sequence). CDR3 size: 17 residues. The CDR3: CSARDRRKGEITYEQYF. The DNA of the CDR3 is TGCAGTGCTAGAGATCGAAGGAAAGGGGAAATAACCTACGAGCAGTACTTC.

Details on this clonotype: A much larger clone differs from this one at a single base, so this may be a read error. The V gene is TRBV28, the J gene TRBJ2-7, with 11 bases fitting TRBD2. This CDR3 is built from 15 residues. Germline CDR1 is MDHEN and CDR2 is SYDVKM. V was pared by 10 bases and J by 8 bases, with 16 bases of the junction left unmatched. CDR3 in DNA: TGTGCCACCCGACTTTTACTAGCGGGAGTAGACCAGCAGTACTTC. Translated, it gives CATRLLLAGVDQQYF.

The V gene is TRBV14, the J gene TRBJ2-1, with D tentatively TRBD1 (5 bases). The CDR3 has 16 amino acids. Germline values: CDR1 SGHDN, CDR2 FVKESK. V lost 1 base to trimming and J lost 5 bases, with 15 bases between them. CDR3 protein: CASSQGAGMVDNEQFF. CDR3 bases: TGTGCCAGCAGCCAAGGGGCAGGGATGGTGGACAATGAGCAGTTCTTC.

This clonotype came up a few times. Germline is not matched at one junction end, which may reflect a read error. This chain joins TRBV20-1 and TRBJ2-1; TRBD2 agrees at 7 bases. The CDR3 length is 15 residues. CDR1 DFQATT and CDR2 SNEGSKA come from the germline V gene (reference sequence). The chain's CDR3 is CCARPTSRPYNEQFF. CDR3 bases: TGCTGTGCTAGACCGACTAGCAGGCCGTACAATGAGCAGTTCTTC.

V gene TRBV6-2 or TRBV6-3 combines with J gene TRBJ2-1; 10 bases are shared with TRBD2. This CDR3 has 16 residues. Trimming cost V 6 bases and J 4 bases; bases outside gene matches: 9. Germline V lookup: CDR1 MNHEY, CDR2 SVGEGT. The CDR3 here is CASRGLLAGSYNEQFF. In nucleotides, the CDR3 is TGTGCCAGCAGGGGATTACTAGCGGGAAGTTACAATGAGCAGTTCTTC.

This clonotype was counted between two and nine times. J is TRBJ2-5 and V is TRBV5-6; no reliable D call. V lost 5 bases, J lost 5 bases, and 13 bases lay in between. The CDR3 totals 13 residues. Per germline, CDR1 SGHDT and CDR2 YYEEEE. The CDR3 here is CASSLHVTETQYF. The CDR3 nucleotides are TGTGCCAGCAGTCTTCACGTTACGGAGACCCAGTACTTC.

This clonotype was counted ten times or more. V is TRBV6-5 and J is TRBJ2-4; 11 bases fit TRBD1. The V gene's germline CDR1 is MNHEY and CDR2 SVGAGI. V lost 2 bases and J lost 7; bases outside the gene matches: 1. This CDR3 spans 14 amino acids. The CDR3 protein is CASSYRDRGNIQYF. CDR3 DNA: TGTGCCAGCAGTTACCGGGACAGGGGGAACATTCAGTACTTC.

This clonotype was seen a few times. The genes are TRBV18 and TRBJ2-7; tentatively, D is TRBD1 (8 bases). The CDR3 is 14 amino acids. CDR1 and CDR2 (germline): KGHSH, LQKENI. V was pared by 1 base and J by 4 bases, with 11 bases between. The CDR3 loop reads CASSPQQGGYEQYF. The CDR3 DNA sequence: TGTGCCAGCTCACCACAACAGGGGGGGTACGAGCAGTACTTC. Complete variable domain (other parts from reference TRBV18 and TRBJ2-7): NAGVMQNPRHLVRRRGQEARLRCSPMKGHSHVYWYRQLPEEGLKFMVYLQKENIIDESGMPKERFSAEFPKEGPSILRIQQVVRGDSAAYFCASSPQQGGYEQYFGPGTRLTVT.

This chain joins TRBV3-1 and TRBJ2-5; 8 bases map to TRBD2. This CDR3 comprises 16 residues. CDR1 is LGHDT, CDR2 YNNKEL, per germline (reference sequence). The junction had 9 bases not matched to a gene; V was cut back by 2 bases and J by 4 bases. The CDR3 loop reads CASSQRAGVPIETQYF. The CDR3, as DNA: TGTGCCAGCAGCCAACGAGCGGGGGTTCCCATAGAGACCCAGTACTTC.

This clonotype was observed a few times. The V and J genes are TRBV5-1 and TRBJ2-1; the match to TRBD1 covers 7 bases. V gave up 4 bases and J gave up 0 bases; unmatched junction bases: 19. Germline V CDR1 and CDR2: SGHRS, YFSETQ. The CDR3 contains 20 residues. CDR3 nucleotides: TGCGCCAGCAGCCAAGCTACAGGGGACGTAGGACCCATCTCCTACAATGAGCAGTTCTTC. It codes for CASSQATGDVGPISYNEQFF.

This clonotype appeared many times. The chain has TRBV12-3 or TRBV12-4 and TRBJ1-3; D call uncertain. V dropped 6 bases and J dropped 0 bases, with 3 bases sitting between them. The CDR3 has 12 amino acids. In DNA form, the CDR3 reads TGTGCCAGCAGGTCCTCTGGAAACACCATATATTTT. Translating gives CASRSSGNTIYF.

This clonotype was observed a few times. This rearrangement joins TRBV24-1 to TRBJ1-2; TRBD1 might be the D (5 bases). Germline CDR1 is KGHDR and CDR2 is SFDVKD. This CDR3 has 14 residues. Trimming pared 7 bases from V and 4 bases from J, leaving 15 bases between. DNA of the CDR3: TGTGCCACCAGCCCGGGGGACCGCGGCTATGGCTACACCTTC. Residues: CATSPGDRGYGYTF.

The genes are TRBV2 and TRBJ1-5, with D unclear. V was pared by 0 bases and J by 6 bases, with 9 bases between. In germline, CDR1 is SNHLY, CDR2 FYNNEI. CDR3 size: 14 residues. The CDR3 loop reads CASSEAWSSQPQHF. The CDR3 DNA reads TGTGCCAGCAGTGAAGCTTGGTCCTCTCAGCCCCAGCATTTT.

This clonotype was observed at least ten times. The rearrangement joins TRBV20-1 to TRBJ2-1, with 13 positions matching TRBD2. Germline values: CDR1 DFQATT, CDR2 SNEGSKA (reference sequence). After removal of 5 bases from V and 8 bases from J, the junction contained 15 bases not matched to a gene. The CDR3 contains 17 residues. This CDR3 reads CSAVPGLAGPLGDEQFF. The CDR3 DNA reads TGCAGTGCTGTACCGGGACTAGCGGGACCCCTCGGGGATGAGCAGTTCTTC.

This clonotype came up a few times. The chain carries TRBV15 and TRBJ2-7; D not resolved. The CDR3 is made up of 15 amino acids. Trimming cost V 0 bases and J 5 bases, with 14 bases left between them. The germline V gene encodes CDR1 LNHNV and CDR2 YYDKDF (reference sequence). The CDR3 DNA reads as TGTGCCACCAGCAGAGACCGACGGACCCCCAACGAGCAGTACTTC. Protein: CATSRDRRTPNEQYF.

This chain joins TRBV6-6 and TRBJ2-1; possible D gene TRBD2, 6 bases. In germline, CDR1 is MNHNY, CDR2 SVGAGI (reference sequence). The CDR3 sequence is 13 residues long. Trimming removed 4 bases from V and 10 bases from J, with 14 bases in between. CDR3 sequence: CASSSRGRFEQFF. CDR3 nucleotide sequence: TGTGCCAGCAGTTCTCGGGGGAGGTTCGAGCAGTTCTTC.

This clonotype was counted a few times. The chain employs TRBV24-1 and TRBJ2-1; 12 nucleotides agree with TRBD1. V gave up 4 bases and J gave up 7 bases; unmatched junction bases: 7. This CDR3 has 16 residues. The germline V gene encodes CDR1 KGHDR and CDR2 SFDVKD. The CDR3 DNA follows: TGTGCCACCAGTGACGGGGGACAGGGGGCGTTGAATGAGCAGTTCTTC. Translated, it gives CATSDGGQGALNEQFF.

This clonotype was detected only a few times. The rearrangement joins TRBV5-1 to TRBJ2-5; TRBD1 matches at 7 bases. The germline gives CDR1 SGHRS, CDR2 YFSETQ. The CDR3 sequence is 15 residues long. Trimming at V came to 4 bases and at J to 2 bases, leaving 8 bases not matched to a gene. This chain's CDR3 is CASSQITGQQETQYF. The CDR3, as DNA: TGCGCCAGCAGCCAAATTACGGGACAGCAAGAGACCCAGTACTTC.